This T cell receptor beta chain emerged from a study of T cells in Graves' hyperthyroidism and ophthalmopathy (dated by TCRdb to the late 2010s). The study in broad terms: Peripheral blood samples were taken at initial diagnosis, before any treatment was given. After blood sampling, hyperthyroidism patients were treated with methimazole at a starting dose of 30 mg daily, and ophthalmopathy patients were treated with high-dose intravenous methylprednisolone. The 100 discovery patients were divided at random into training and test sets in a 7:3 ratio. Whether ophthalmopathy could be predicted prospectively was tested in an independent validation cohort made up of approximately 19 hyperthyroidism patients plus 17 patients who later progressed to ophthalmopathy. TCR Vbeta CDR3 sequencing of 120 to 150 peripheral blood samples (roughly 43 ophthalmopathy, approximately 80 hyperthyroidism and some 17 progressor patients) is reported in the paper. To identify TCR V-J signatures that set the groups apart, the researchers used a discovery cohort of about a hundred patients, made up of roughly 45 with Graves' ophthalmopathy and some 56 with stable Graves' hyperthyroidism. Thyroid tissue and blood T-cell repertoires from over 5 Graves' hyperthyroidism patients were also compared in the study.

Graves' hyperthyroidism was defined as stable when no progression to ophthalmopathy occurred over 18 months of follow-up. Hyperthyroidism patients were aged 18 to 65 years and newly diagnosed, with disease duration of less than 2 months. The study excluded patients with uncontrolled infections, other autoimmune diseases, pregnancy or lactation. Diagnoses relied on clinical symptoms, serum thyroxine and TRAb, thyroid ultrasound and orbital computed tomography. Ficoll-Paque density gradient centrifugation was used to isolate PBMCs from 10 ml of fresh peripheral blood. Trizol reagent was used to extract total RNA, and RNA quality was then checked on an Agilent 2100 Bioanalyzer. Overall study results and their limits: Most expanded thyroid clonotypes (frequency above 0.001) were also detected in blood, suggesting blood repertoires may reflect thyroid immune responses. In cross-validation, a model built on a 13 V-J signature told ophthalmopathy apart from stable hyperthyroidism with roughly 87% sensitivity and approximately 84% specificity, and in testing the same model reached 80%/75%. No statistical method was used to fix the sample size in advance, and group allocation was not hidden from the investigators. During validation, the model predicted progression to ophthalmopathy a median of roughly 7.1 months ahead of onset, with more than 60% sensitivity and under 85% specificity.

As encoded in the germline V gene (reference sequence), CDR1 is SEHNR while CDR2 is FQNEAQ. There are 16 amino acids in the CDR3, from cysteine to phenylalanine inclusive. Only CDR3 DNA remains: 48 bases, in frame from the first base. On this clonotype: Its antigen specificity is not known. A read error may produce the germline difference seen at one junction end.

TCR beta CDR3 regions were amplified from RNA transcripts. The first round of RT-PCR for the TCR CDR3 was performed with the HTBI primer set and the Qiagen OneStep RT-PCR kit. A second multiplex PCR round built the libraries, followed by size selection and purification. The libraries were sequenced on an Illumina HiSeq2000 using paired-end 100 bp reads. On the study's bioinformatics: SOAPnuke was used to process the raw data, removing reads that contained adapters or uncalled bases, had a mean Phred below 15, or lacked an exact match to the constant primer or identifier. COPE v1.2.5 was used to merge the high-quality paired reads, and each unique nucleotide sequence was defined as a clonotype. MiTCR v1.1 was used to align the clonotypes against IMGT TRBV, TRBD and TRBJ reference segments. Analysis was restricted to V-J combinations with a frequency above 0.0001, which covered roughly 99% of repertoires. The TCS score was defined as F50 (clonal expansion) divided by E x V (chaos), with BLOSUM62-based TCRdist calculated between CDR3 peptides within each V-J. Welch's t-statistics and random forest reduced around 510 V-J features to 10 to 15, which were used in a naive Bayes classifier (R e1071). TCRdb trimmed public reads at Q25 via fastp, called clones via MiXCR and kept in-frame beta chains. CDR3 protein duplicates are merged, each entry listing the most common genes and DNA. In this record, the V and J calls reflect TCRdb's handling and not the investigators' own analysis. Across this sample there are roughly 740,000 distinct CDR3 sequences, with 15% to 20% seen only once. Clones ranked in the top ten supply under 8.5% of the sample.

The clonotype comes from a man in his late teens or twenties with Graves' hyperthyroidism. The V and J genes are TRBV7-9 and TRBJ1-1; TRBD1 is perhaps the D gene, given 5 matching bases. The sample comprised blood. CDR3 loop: CASSPGPGTVNTEAFF. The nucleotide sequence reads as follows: TGCGCCAGCAGCCCTGGCCCCGGGACCGTTAACACTGAAGCTTTCTTT.